The clone carrying this T cell receptor (beta chain) was counted between two and nine times. Antigen specificity is unknown. This specimen comes from a study of T cells in Graves' hyperthyroidism and ophthalmopathy. It was RNA transcripts that yielded the amplified TCR beta CDR3 regions. The HTBI primer set drove a first-round RT-PCR of the TCR CDR3. TCRdb reanalysed the multiplex PCR reads using MiXCR and keeps one entry per CDR3 protein. The sample carries about 710,000 distinct CDR3 sequences, roughly 15% recorded once. Study-wide results and limits: Ophthalmopathy was separated from stable hyperthyroidism by a 13 V-J model.

Unmatched junction bases numbered 12, after V lost 4 bases and J lost 6 bases. Germline V gene lookup returns CDR1 SEHNR and CDR2 FQNEAQ (reference sequence). The CDR3 totals 17 residues. V usage is TRBV7-9 and J usage is TRBJ2-1; 10 bases line up with TRBD2. The specimen sequenced was blood. The TCR was taken from a man younger than 35 with Graves' hyperthyroidism. The CDR3 here is CASSYIGLAGVFNEQFF. CDR3 in DNA: TGTGCCAGCAGCTACATTGGGCTAGCGGGAGTGTTCAATGAGCAGTTCTTC.